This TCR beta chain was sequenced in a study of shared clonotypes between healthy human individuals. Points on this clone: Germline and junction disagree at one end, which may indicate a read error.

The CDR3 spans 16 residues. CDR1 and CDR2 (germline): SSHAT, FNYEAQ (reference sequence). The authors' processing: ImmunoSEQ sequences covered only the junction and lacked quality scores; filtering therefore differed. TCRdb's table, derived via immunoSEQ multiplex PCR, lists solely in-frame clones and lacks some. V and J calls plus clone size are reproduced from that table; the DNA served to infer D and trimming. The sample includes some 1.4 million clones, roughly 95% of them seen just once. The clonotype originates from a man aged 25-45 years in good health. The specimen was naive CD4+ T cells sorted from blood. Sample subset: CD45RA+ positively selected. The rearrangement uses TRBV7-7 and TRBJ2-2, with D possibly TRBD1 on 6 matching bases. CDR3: CASSPRTAPNTGELFF. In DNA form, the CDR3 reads TGTGCTAGCAGCCCACGGACAGCCCCGAACACCGGGGAGCTGTTTTTT.